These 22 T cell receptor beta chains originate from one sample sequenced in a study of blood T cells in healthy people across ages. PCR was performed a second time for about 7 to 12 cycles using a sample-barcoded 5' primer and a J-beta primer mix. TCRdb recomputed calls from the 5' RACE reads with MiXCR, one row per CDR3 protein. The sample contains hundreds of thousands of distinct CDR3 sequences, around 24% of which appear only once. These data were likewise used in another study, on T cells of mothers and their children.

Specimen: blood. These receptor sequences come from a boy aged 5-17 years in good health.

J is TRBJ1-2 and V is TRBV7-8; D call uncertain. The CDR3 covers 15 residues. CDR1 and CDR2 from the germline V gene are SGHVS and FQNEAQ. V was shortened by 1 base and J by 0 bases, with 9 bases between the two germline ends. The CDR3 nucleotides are TGTGCCAGCAGCTTAGAGCGTATAGCTAACTATGGCTACACCTTC. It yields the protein CASSLERIANYGYTF.

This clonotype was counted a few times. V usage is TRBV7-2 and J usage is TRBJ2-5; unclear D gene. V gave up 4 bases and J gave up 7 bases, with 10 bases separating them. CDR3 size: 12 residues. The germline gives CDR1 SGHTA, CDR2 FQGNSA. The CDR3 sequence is CASSSMEWTQYF. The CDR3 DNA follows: TGTGCCAGCAGCTCCATGGAGTGGACCCAGTACTTC.

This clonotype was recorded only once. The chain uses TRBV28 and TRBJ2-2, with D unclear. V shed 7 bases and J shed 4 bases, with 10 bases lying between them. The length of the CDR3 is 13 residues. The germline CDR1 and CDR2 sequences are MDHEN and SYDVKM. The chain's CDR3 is CASIHSGTGELFF. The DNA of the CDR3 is TGTGCCAGCATCCACTCGGGCACCGGGGAGCTGTTTTTT.

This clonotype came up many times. The CDR3 loop reads CASSSGPGYEQYF. CDR3 DNA: TGTGCCAGCAGTTCAGGCCCGGGATACGAGCAGTACTTC. The chain employs TRBV7-3 and TRBJ2-7; D is possibly TRBD2 (5 bases). Germline assignment: CDR1 SGHTA and CDR2 FQGTGA. This CDR3 comprises 13 residues. V was pared by 6 bases and J by 4 bases, with 13 bases between.

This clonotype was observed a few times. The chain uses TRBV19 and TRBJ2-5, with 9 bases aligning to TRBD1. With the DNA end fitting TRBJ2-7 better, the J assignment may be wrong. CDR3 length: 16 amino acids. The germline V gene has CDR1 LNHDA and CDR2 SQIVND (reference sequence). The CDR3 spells CASSKLGGTGTDEQYF. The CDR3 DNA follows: TGTGCCAGTAGCAAACTGGGCGGGACAGGGACGGACGAGCAGTACTTC.

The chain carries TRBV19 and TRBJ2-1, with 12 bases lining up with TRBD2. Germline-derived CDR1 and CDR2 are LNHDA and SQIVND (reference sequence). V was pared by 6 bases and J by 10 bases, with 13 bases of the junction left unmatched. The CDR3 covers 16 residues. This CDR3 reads CASRSPTSGSFREQFF. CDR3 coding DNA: TGTGCCAGTAGAAGCCCGACTAGCGGGAGTTTTAGGGAGCAGTTCTTC.

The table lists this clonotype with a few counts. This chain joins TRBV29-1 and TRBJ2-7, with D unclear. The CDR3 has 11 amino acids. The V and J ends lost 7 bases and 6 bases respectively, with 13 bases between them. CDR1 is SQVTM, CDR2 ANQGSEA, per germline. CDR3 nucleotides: TGCAGCGCCGAGGTATCCGGCGAGCAGTACTTC. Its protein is CSAEVSGEQYF.

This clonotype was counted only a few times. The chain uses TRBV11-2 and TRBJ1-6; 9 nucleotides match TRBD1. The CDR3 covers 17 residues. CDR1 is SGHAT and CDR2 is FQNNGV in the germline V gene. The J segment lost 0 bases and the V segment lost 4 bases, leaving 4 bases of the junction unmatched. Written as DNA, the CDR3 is TGTGCCAGCAGCTGGGGACAGGGAAGCTCCTATAATTCACCCCTCCACTTT. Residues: CASSWGQGSSYNSPLHF.

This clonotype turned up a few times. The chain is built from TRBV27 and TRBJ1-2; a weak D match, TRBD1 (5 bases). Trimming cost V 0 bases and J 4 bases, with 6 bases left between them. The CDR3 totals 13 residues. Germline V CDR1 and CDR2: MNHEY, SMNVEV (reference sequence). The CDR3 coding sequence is TGTGCCAGCAGTTTATCACAGGCCTATGGCTACACCTTC. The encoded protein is CASSLSQAYGYTF.

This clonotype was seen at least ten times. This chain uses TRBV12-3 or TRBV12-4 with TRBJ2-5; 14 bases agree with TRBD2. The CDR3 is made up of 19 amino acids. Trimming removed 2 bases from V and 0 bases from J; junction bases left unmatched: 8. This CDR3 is CASSLSSGLAGGYQETQYF. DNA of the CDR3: TGTGCCAGCAGTTTATCGAGTGGACTAGCGGGGGGTTACCAAGAGACCCAGTACTTC.

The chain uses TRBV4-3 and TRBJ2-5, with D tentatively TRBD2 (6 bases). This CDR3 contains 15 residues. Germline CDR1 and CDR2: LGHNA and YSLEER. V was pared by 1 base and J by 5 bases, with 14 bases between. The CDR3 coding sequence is TGCGCCAGCAGCCAAGGATTGGGGGGTAGGGAGACCCAGTACTTC. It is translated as CASSQGLGGRETQYF.

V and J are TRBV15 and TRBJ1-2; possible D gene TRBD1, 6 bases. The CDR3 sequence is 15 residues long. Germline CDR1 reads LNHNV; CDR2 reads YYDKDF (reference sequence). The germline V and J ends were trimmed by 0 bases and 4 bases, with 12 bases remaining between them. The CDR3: CATSRDHRVPYGYTF. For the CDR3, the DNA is TGTGCCACCAGCAGAGATCACAGGGTCCCCTATGGCTACACCTTC.

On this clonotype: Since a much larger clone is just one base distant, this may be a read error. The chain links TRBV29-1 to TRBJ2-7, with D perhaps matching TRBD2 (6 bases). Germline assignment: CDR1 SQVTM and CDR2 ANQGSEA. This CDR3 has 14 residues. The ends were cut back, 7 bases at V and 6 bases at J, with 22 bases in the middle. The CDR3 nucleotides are TGCAGCGGTGGAGGTATTGGGGGGAGCGGCGAGCAGTACTTC. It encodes CSGGGIGGSGEQYF.

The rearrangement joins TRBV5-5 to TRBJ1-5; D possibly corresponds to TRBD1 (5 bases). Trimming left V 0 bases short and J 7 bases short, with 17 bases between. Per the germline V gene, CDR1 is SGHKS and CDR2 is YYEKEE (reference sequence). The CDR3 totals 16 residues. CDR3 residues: CASSLDGSRDLQPQHF. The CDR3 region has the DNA TGTGCCAGCAGCTTGGACGGGAGCAGGGATCTCCAGCCCCAGCATTTT.

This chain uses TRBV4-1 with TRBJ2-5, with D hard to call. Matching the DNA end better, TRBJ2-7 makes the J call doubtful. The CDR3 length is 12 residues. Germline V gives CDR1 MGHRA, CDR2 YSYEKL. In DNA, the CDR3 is TGCGCCAGCAGCCAAGAATCGAACGAGCAGTACTTC. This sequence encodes CASSQESNEQYF.

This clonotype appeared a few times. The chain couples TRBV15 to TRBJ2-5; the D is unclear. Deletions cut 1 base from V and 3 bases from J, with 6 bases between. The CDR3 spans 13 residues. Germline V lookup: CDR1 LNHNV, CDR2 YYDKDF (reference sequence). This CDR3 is CATSRVLEETQYF. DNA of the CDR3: TGTGCCACCAGCAGAGTCCTGGAAGAGACCCAGTACTTC.

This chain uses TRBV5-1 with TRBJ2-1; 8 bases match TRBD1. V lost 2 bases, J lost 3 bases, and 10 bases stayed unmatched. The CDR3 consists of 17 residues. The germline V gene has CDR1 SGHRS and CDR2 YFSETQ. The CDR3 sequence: CASSLGAGTGVYNEQFF. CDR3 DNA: TGCGCCAGCAGCTTAGGTGCGGGGACAGGTGTCTACAATGAGCAGTTCTTC.

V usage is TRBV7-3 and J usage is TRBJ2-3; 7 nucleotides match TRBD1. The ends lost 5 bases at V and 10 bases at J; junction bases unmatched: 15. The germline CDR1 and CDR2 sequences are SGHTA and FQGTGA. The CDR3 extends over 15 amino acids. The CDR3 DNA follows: TGTGCCAGCAGCCCAGGGACAGACGGAGATTGGGCGCAGTATTTT. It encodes CASSPGTDGDWAQYF.

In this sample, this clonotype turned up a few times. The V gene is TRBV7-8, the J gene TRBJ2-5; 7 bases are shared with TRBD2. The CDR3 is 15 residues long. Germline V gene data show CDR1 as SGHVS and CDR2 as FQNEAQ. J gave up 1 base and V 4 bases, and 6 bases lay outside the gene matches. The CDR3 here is CASSSQLALQETQYF. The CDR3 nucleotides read TGTGCCAGCAGCTCCCAACTAGCGCTCCAAGAGACCCAGTACTTC.

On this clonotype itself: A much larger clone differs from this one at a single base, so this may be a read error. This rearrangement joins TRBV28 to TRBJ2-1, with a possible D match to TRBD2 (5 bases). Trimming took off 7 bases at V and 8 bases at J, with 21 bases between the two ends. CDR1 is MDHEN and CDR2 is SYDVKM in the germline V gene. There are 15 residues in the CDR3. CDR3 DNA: TGTGCCAGCAAAGATTCGAACGGGGTCGGGGATGAGCAGTTCTTC. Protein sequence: CASKDSNGVGDEQFF.

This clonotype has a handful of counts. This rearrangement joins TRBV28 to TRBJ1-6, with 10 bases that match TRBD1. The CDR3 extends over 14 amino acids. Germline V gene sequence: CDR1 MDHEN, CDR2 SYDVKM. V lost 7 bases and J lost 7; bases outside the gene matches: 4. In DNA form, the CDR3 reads TGTGCCAGCACCCCGGGACAGGGGAATTCACCCCTCCACTTT. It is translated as CASTPGQGNSPLHF.

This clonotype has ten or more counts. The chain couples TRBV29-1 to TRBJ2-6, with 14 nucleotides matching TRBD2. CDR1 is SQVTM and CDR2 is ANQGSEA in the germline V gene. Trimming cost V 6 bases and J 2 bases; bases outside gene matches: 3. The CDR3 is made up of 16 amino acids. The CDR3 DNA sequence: TGCAGCGTCCTGGGACTAGCGGGAGCTGGGGCCAACGTCCTGACTTTC. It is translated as CSVLGLAGAGANVLTF. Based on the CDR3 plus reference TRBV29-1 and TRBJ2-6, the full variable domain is SAVISQKPSRDICQRGTSLTIQCQVDSQVTMMFWYRQQPGQSLTLIATANQGSEATYESGFVIDKFPISRPNLTFSTLTVSNMSPEDSSIYLCSVLGLAGAGANVLTFGAGSRLTVL.